One and the same sample provided the 25 T cell receptor beta chains below, sequenced in a study of vaccination and CD4 T cells after COVID-19. Oncomine TCR Beta short-read sequencing was applied to DNA from cultured CD4+ T cells. TCRdb re-called the PCR reads through MiXCR, storing one row per CDR3 protein. The sample lists some 17,000 distinct CDR3 sequences; approximately 47% were seen once. Specified treatment: roughly 11-day PBMC culture with coronavirus spike peptide pools or control peptides (ViraFEST assay). No antigen has been identified for these receptors. Sequences were derived from CD4+ T cells from blood, cultured in vitro, sampled before SARS-CoV-2 vaccination. Receptors were obtained from a human donor who received a COVID-19 vaccine.

The V gene is TRBV2, the J gene TRBJ1-6; 7 bases align to TRBD1. Germline V gene data show CDR1 as SNHLY and CDR2 as FYNNEI. The trim removed 6 bases at V and 6 bases at J, leaving 8 bases unmatched. The CDR3 loop spans 15 amino acids. The CDR3 region is CASRLRGQINSPLHF. Written as DNA, the CDR3 is TGTGCCAGCAGATTAAGGGGACAGATTAATTCACCCCTCCACTTT.

The J gene is TRBJ1-1, the V gene TRBV27; 7 positions match TRBD1. The CDR3 covers 15 residues. The V gene's germline CDR1 is MNHEY and CDR2 SMNVEV (reference sequence). J gave up 1 base and V 6 bases, and 8 bases lay outside the gene matches. The CDR3: CASRPIRTGNTEAFF. The CDR3 nucleotides read TGTGCCAGCAGACCCATCCGGACAGGGAACACTGAAGCTTTCTTT.

V is TRBV7-2 and J is TRBJ2-3; D is ambiguous. This CDR3 is built from 12 residues. Germline CDR1 is SGHTA and CDR2 is FQGNSA. V lost 5 bases and J 5 bases, leaving 8 bases between the germline ends. CDR3 nucleotides: TGTGCCAGCAGCACGAGAGGAGATACGCAGTATTTT. It translates to CASSTRGDTQYF.

V usage is TRBV4-1 and J usage is TRBJ2-5, with D unclear. There are 15 residues in the CDR3. The germline V gene has CDR1 MGHRA and CDR2 YSYEKL. Deletions cut 1 base from V and 7 bases from J, with 16 bases between. The CDR3 is CASSQGRAGGSTQYF. CDR3 in DNA: TGCGCCAGCAGCCAAGGTCGGGCAGGCGGTTCGACCCAGTACTTC.

The chain carries TRBV18 and TRBJ1-1, with D tentatively TRBD1 (6 bases). The CDR3 has 15 amino acids. The V end lost 5 bases, the J end lost 0 bases, and 13 bases lay between the germline ends. The germline V gene encodes CDR1 KGHSH and CDR2 LQKENI. CDR3 DNA: TGTGCCAGCTCATCCGGACAGCCTCTGAACACTGAAGCTTTCTTT. It specifies CASSSGQPLNTEAFF.

The genes are TRBV30 and TRBJ2-3, with D uncertain. The CDR3 covers 13 residues. The V and J ends lost 3 bases and 1 base respectively, with 8 bases between them. Germline V gene sequence: CDR1 GTSNPN, CDR2 SVGIG (reference sequence). The CDR3 nucleotides read TGTGCCTGGAGGGTTAAGGGCACAGATACGCAGTATTTT. Translation gives CAWRVKGTDTQYF.

The rearrangement uses TRBV12-3 or TRBV12-4 and TRBJ2-5; 9 bases match TRBD2. CDR3 length: 14 residues. J was trimmed by 4 bases and V by 6 bases; bases with no gene match: 6. For the CDR3, the DNA is TGTGCCAGCAGCCTCGCAGCGGGGGGAGAGACCCAGTACTTC. Its protein is CASSLAAGGETQYF.

This clonotype was counted once. The chain has TRBV11-2 and TRBJ2-7; D might be TRBD1 (5 bases). The CDR3 totals 14 residues. Trimming left V 2 bases short and J 6 bases short, with 14 bases between. The germline CDR1 and CDR2 sequences are SGHAT and FQNNGV. The CDR3 bases are TGTGCCAGCAGCTTAATATGGCAGGGAAGCGAGCAGTACTTC. It is translated as CASSLIWQGSEQYF.

The rearrangement uses TRBV20-1 and TRBJ2-3; D might be TRBD2 (5 bases). This CDR3 is 12 amino acids long. CDR1 and CDR2 from the germline V gene are DFQATT and SNEGSKA (reference sequence). V lost 5 bases and J lost 6, with 12 bases in between. This CDR3 is CSASGLADTQYF. CDR3 DNA sequence: TGCAGTGCTTCCGGACTGGCTGATACGCAGTATTTT.

This clonotype occurred a few times. The chain couples TRBV6-1 to TRBJ1-1; D is unresolved. Trimming took 2 bases from V and 3 from J, leaving 16 bases between them. This CDR3 contains 16 residues. Germline V lookup: CDR1 MNHNS, CDR2 SASEGT. The CDR3: CASSEYGQVGDTEAFF. CDR3 nucleotide sequence: TGTGCCAGCAGTGAATATGGGCAGGTCGGGGACACTGAAGCTTTCTTT.

CDR3 amino acids: CASSKGLLDTDTQYF. The CDR3 region has the DNA TGCGCCAGCAGCAAGGGACTCTTAGACACAGATACGCAGTATTTT. The chain carries TRBV5-1 and TRBJ2-3; perhaps TRBD2 as D (6 bases). The CDR3 consists of 15 residues. Germline CDR1 and CDR2: SGHRS and YFSETQ. V gave up 4 bases and J gave up 2 bases, with 14 bases separating them.

This clonotype was detected a few times. The chain joins TRBV20-1 to TRBJ2-5; D possibly uses TRBD1 or TRBD2 (5 bases each). This CDR3 is built from 11 residues. V shed 7 bases and J shed 7 bases, with 13 bases lying between them. Germline CDR1 reads DFQATT; CDR2 reads SNEGSKA (reference sequence). The CDR3 is CSVGDLRTQYF. Here the CDR3 DNA reads TGCAGTGTCGGGGACCTAAGGACCCAGTACTTC.

This clonotype was observed a handful of times. The chain combines TRBV20-1 with TRBJ2-3; weak D call: TRBD2 (7 bases). The CDR3 extends over 16 amino acids. Trimming pared 3 bases from V and 0 bases from J, leaving 16 bases between. In germline, CDR1 is DFQATT, CDR2 SNEGSKA (reference sequence). CDR3 nucleotide sequence: TGCAGTGCTAGTGGGGGGCGGGGGCTTAGCACAGATACGCAGTATTTT. The encoded protein is CSASGGRGLSTDTQYF.

The gene calls are TRBV7-3 and TRBJ2-5; maybe TRBD1 (5 bases). The CDR3 loop spans 16 amino acids. V was clipped by 0 bases and J by 0 bases, with 11 bases between them. Germline CDR1 reads SGHTA; CDR2 reads FQGTGA. The CDR3 bases are TGTGCCAGCAGCTTAACCTTCTCAGGGTACCAAGAGACCCAGTACTTC. Translated, it gives CASSLTFSGYQETQYF.

This chain links TRBV20-1 with TRBJ2-7; D perhaps matches TRBD1 (6 bases). The V end lost 3 bases, the J end lost 0 bases, and 15 bases lay between the germline ends. The germline V gene encodes CDR1 DFQATT and CDR2 SNEGSKA (reference sequence). The CDR3 runs 15 residues. In DNA, the CDR3 is TGCAGTGCTAGGAACGACAGGCCAAGCTCCTACGAGCAGTACTTC. Its protein product is CSARNDRPSSYEQYF.

This clonotype was detected a few times. The rearrangement joins TRBV20-1 to TRBJ1-5; D might be TRBD1 (5 bases). The CDR3 is 11 residues long. The V and J ends lost 2 bases and 6 bases respectively, with 5 bases between them. The V gene's germline CDR1 is DFQATT and CDR2 SNEGSKA (reference sequence). The CDR3: CSARRGQPQHF. The CDR3 bases are TGCAGTGCTAGAAGGGGTCAGCCCCAGCATTTT.

The chain recombines TRBV19 with TRBJ2-7, with 7 bases that match TRBD2. The J segment lost 8 bases and the V segment lost 5 bases, leaving 15 bases of the junction unmatched. Germline CDR1 and CDR2: LNHDA and SQIVND (reference sequence). The CDR3 covers 15 residues. The CDR3 DNA reads as TGTGCCAGTAGTCTACAGCGGGGAGGGGTTGGTAAGCAGTACTTC. Encoded protein: CASSLQRGGVGKQYF.

This clonotype showed up just a few times. This chain's CDR3 is CASSFRQVIYGYTF. Here the CDR3 DNA reads TGTGCCAGTAGCTTCCGACAGGTTATCTATGGCTACACCTTC. The chain links TRBV19 to TRBJ1-2, with a possible D match to TRBD1 (6 bases). CDR1 and CDR2 (germline): LNHDA, SQIVND (reference sequence). The CDR3 is made up of 14 amino acids. The ends were cut back, 6 bases at V and 4 bases at J, with 15 bases in the middle.

This clonotype was seen only a few times. This rearrangement joins TRBV20-1 to TRBJ2-4; TRBD2 matches at 8 bases. Germline assignment: CDR1 DFQATT and CDR2 SNEGSKA (reference sequence). The length of the CDR3 is 15 residues. V was pared by 2 bases and J by 4 bases, with 7 bases of the junction left unmatched. The CDR3, as DNA: TGCAGTGCTAGACGTCCGCGGGGGGCGAAAAACATTCAGTACTTC. It codes for CSARRPRGAKNIQYF.

V gene TRBV12-5 combines with J gene TRBJ1-6, with D maybe TRBD1 (5 bases). Looked up from germline, CDR1 is LGHNT and CDR2 is FRNRAP. Trimming removed 0 bases at V and 7 bases at J, with 16 bases between. This CDR3 comprises 17 residues. CDR3 region: CASGLVLIGQGNSPLHF. The CDR3 DNA reads TGTGCTAGTGGTTTGGTATTGATCGGGCAGGGAAATTCACCCCTCCACTTT. Using reference TRBV12-5 and TRBJ1-6 for the parts outside the CDR3, the full variable domain is DARVTQTPRHKVTEMGQEVTMRCQPILGHNTVFWYRQTMMQGLELLAYFRNRAPLDDSGMPKDRFSAEMPDATLATLKIQPSEPRDSAVYFCASGLVLIGQGNSPLHFGNGTRLTVT.

V gene TRBV5-1 combines with J gene TRBJ2-1; D is ambiguous. The length of the CDR3 is 16 residues. V lost 4 bases and J lost 3, with 17 bases in between. Germline assignment: CDR1 SGHRS and CDR2 YFSETQ. CDR3 loop: CASSPRARADYNEQFF. CDR3 coding DNA: TGCGCCAGCAGCCCAAGGGCCCGGGCCGACTACAATGAGCAGTTCTTC.

This sequence joins TRBV20-1 and TRBJ1-2; 8 bases align to TRBD1. Germline CDR1 is DFQATT and CDR2 is SNEGSKA (reference sequence). V was clipped by 6 bases and J by 4 bases; unmatched bases: 10. The CDR3 is 14 amino acids. CDR3 sequence (DNA): TGCAGTGCAAAACGGACAGGGACGGGCTATGGCTACACCTTC. Translated: CSAKRTGTGYGYTF.

This clonotype was seen only a few times. The J gene is TRBJ2-3, the V gene TRBV19; the D is unclear. The V end was cut by 7 bases, the J end by 3 bases, with 14 bases between. This CDR3 has 14 residues. From germline, CDR1 is LNHDA and CDR2 SQIVND (reference sequence). The CDR3 here is CASTNPLLTDTQYF. For the CDR3, the DNA is TGTGCCAGTACCAACCCCCTCCTAACAGATACGCAGTATTTT.

The chain uses TRBV11-3 and TRBJ1-3; a weak D match, TRBD1 (5 bases). Per the germline V gene, CDR1 is SGHNT and CDR2 is YENEEA. There are 15 residues in the CDR3. Trimming removed 1 base from V and 8 bases from J, with 15 bases in between. The CDR3 region is CASSLGGLDMYTIYF. The CDR3 bases are TGTGCCAGCAGCTTAGGGGGACTGGACATGTACACCATATATTTT.

V is TRBV2 and J is TRBJ2-7; 7 bases agree with TRBD2. Germline CDR1 reads SNHLY; CDR2 reads FYNNEI. The CDR3 is 14 residues long. V was pared by 6 bases and J by 2 bases, with 7 bases of the junction left unmatched. DNA for the CDR3: TGTGCCAGCAGCGGGGACTATGGGACCTACGAGCAGTACTTC. It is translated as CASSGDYGTYEQYF.